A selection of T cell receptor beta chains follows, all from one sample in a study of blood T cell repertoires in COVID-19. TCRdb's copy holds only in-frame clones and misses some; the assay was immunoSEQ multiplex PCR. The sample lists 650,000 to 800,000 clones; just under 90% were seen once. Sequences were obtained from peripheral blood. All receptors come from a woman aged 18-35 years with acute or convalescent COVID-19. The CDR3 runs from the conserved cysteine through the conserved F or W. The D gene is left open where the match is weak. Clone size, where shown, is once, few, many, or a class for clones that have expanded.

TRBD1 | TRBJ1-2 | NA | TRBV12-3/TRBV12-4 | CASSLDRGNGYTF | TGTGCCAGCAGCCTGGACAGGGGCAATGGCTACACCTTC
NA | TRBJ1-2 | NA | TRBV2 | CASKGMGNYTF | TGTGCCAGCAAGGGGATGGGGAACTACACCTTC
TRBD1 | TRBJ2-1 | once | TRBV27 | CASSFLDRARDHEQFF | TGTGCCAGCAGTTTCTTGGACAGGGCCCGCGATCATGAGCAGTTCTTC
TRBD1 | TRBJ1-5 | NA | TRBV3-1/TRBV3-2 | CASSQGTGKRAQHF | TGTGCCAGCAGCCAAGGGACAGGGAAGAGGGCCCAGCATTTT
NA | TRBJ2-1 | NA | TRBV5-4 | CASSFGNEQFF | TGTGCCAGCAGCTTCGGCAATGAGCAGTTCTTC
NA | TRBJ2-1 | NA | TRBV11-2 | CASSLDRDLYNEQFF | TGTGCCAGCAGCTTAGATAGGGACTTATACAATGAGCAGTTCTTC
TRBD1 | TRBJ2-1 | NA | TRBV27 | CASSLSGTGSYNEQFF | TGTGCCAGCAGTTTATCCGGGACAGGGTCTTACAATGAGCAGTTCTTC
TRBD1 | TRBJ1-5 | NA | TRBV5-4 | CASSLGPGTGSFSNQPQHF | TGTGCCAGCAGCTTGGGGCCCGGGACAGGGTCCTTTAGCAATCAGCCCCAGCATTTT
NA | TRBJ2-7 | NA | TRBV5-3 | CAEDREVDF | TGTGCCGAAGACAGGGAGGTTGACTTC
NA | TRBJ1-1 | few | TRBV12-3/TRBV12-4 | CASSLRGWTEAFF | TGTGCCAGCAGTTTAAGGGGGTGGACTGAAGCTTTCTTT
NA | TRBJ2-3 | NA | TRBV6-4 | CASSDSKETTSSTDTQYF | TGTGCCAGCAGTGACTCGAAGGAGACCACGTCTAGCACAGATACGCAGTATTTT
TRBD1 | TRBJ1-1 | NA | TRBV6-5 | CASAPGTGGTEAFF | TGTGCCAGCGCCCCCGGGACAGGGGGTACTGAAGCTTTCTTT
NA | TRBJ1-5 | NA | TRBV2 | CASGAGVDQPQHF | TGTGCCAGCGGCGCAGGGGTGGATCAGCCCCAGCATTTT
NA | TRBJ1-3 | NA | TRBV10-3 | CAISGEYTIYF | TGTGCCATCAGTGGGGAGTACACCATATATTTT
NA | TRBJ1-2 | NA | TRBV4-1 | CATAAGPYLPYGYTF | TGCGCCACCGCAGCGGGGCCTTATTTACCCTATGGCTACACCTTC
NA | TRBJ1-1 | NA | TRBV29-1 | CSVDMDRILNTEAFF | TGCAGCGTTGATATGGACAGAATCCTGAACACTGAAGCTTTCTTT
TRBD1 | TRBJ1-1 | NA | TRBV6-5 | CASTTGTLGAFF | TGTGCCAGCACGACAGGGACGTTAGGCGCTTTCTTT
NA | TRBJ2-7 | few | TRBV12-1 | CALQHRGQAYEQYF | TGTGCCCTACAACACCGGGGACAGGCCTACGAGCAGTACTTC
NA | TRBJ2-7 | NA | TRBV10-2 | CASRAGVAYEQYF | TGCGCCAGCCGGGCGGGCGTCGCCTACGAGCAGTACTTC
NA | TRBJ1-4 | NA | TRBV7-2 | CASSSYGGTNEKLFF | TGTGCCAGCAGCTCATATGGAGGGACTAATGAAAAACTGTTTTTT
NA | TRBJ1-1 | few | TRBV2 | CASSQGFAAEAFF | TGTGCCAGCAGCCAGGGGTTCGCCGCTGAAGCTTTCTTT
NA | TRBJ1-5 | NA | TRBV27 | CASSLGGETRPQHF | TGTGCCAGCAGTTTGGGGGGGGAAACCAGGCCCCAGCATTTT
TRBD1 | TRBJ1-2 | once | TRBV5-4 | CASSFGTGGNGYTF | TGTGCCAGCAGCTTCGGGACAGGGGGAAATGGCTACACCTTC
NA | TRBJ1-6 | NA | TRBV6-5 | CASSYGGGHNSPLHF | TGTGCCAGCAGTTACGGGGGGGGACATAATTCACCCCTCCACTTT
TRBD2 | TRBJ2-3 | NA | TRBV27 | CASSPGGLATDTQYF | TGTGCCAGCAGTCCAGGGGGACTAGCAACAGATACGCAGTATTTT
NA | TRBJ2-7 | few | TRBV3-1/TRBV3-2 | CASSLRDFGQYF | TGTGCCAGCAGCCTACGGGATTTCGGGCAGTACTTC
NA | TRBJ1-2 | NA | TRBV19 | CASTRYAYDYGYTF | TGTGCCAGTACCCGATACGCCTATGACTATGGCTACACCTTC
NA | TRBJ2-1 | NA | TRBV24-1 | CATSASYNEQFF | TGTGCCACCAGTGCCAGCTACAATGAGCAGTTCTTC
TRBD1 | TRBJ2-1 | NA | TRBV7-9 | CASSSNLGGLYNEQFF | TGTGCCAGCAGCTCAAACTTAGGGGGCTTGTACAATGAGCAGTTCTTC
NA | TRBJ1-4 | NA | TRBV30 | CAWILRTPNEKLFF | TGTGCCTGGATCCTCAGGACTCCTAATGAAAAACTGTTTTTT
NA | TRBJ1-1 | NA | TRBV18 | CASSLGHSNTEAFF | TGTGCCAGCTCACTTGGACACTCGAACACTGAAGCTTTCTTT
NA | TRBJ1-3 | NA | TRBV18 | CASSPGGSSGNTIYF | TGTGCCAGCTCACCGGGGGGGAGCTCTGGAAACACCATATATTTT
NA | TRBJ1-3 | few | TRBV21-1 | CASSKWGQGRNTIYF | TGTGCCAGCAGCAAGTGGGGGCAAGGGAGAAACACCATATATTTT
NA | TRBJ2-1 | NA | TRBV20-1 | CSATQANEQFF | TGCAGTGCTACCCAGGCCAATGAGCAGTTCTTC
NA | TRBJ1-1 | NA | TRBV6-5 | CASSYRRENTEAFF | TGTGCCAGCAGTTACCGCAGGGAGAACACTGAAGCTTTCTTT
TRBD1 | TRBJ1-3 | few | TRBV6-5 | CASSTGAFGNTIYF | TGTGCCAGCAGCACAGGGGCTTTTGGAAACACCATATATTTT
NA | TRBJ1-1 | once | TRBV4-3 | CASRRTYNTEAFF | TGCGCCAGCAGACGCACATACAACACTGAAGCTTTCTTT
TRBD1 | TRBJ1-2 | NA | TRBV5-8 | CASSKSPGTGFYGYTF | TGTGCCAGCAGCAAATCCCCCGGGACAGGGTTCTATGGCTACACCTTC
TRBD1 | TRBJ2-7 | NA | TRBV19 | CASRPGQGSYEQYF | TGTGCCAGTAGGCCGGGACAGGGGTCCTACGAGCAGTACTTC
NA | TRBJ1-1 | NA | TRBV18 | CASSFFRGNTEAFF | TGTGCCAGCTCATTCTTCAGGGGGAACACTGAAGCTTTCTTT
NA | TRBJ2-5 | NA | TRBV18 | CASSQRREVGETQYF | TGTGCCAGCTCACAGAGAAGGGAGGTTGGGGAGACCCAGTACTTC
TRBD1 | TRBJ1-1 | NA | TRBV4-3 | CASSHDRGSTEAFF | TGCGCCAGCAGCCATGACAGGGGTAGCACTGAAGCTTTCTTT
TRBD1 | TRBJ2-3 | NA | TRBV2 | CAGDRGLSDTQYF | TGTGCCGGAGACAGGGGGCTGTCAGATACGCAGTATTTT
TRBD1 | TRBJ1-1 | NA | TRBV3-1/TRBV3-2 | CASSTVGQPNTEAFF | TGTGCCAGCAGCACGGTGGGACAGCCGAACACTGAAGCTTTCTTT
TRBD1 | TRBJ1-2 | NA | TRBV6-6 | CASSSSGQAYSGYTF | TGTGCCAGCAGTTCCTCAGGACAGGCATATTCAGGCTACACCTTC
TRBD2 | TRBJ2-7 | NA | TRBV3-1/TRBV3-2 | CASSQGGGIYEQYF | TGTGCCAGCAGCCAAGGGGGGGGAATCTACGAGCAGTACTTC
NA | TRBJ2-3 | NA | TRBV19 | CASSRGHLTDTQYF | TGTGCCAGTAGTAGAGGTCATCTCACAGATACGCAGTATTTT
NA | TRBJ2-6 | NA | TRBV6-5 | CASSYRTESGANVLTF | TGTGCCAGCAGTTACCGGACAGAATCTGGGGCCAACGTCCTGACTTTC
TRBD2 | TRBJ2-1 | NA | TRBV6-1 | CASSEASWRGEGDEQFF | TGTGCCAGCAGTGAAGCCTCCTGGCGGGGGGAAGGGGATGAGCAGTTCTTC
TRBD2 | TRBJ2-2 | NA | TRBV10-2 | CASTPRLAGGPGELFF | TGCGCCAGCACCCCCAGACTAGCGGGGGGGCCCGGGGAGCTGTTTTTT
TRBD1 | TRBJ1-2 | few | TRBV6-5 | CASSTPGQGMGYTF | TGTGCCAGCAGTACTCCGGGACAGGGCATGGGCTACACCTTC
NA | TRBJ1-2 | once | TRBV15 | CATSRDRGTSGYTF | TGTGCCACCAGCAGAGATAGGGGGACGAGTGGCTACACCTTC
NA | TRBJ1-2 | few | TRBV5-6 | CASSPLREPAAGYTF | TGTGCCAGCAGCCCCCTTCGTGAGCCCGCGGCCGGCTACACCTTC
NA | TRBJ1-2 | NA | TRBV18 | CASSPRGGLDGYTF | TGTGCCAGCTCACCGAGAGGGGGTCTCGATGGCTACACCTTC
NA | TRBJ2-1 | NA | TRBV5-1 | CASSLVGSGDEQFF | TGCGCCAGCAGCTTGGTGGGCTCTGGTGATGAGCAGTTCTTC
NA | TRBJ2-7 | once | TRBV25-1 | CASSVVQGQQYF | TGTGCCAGCAGTGTAGTTCAGGGTCAGCAGTACTTC
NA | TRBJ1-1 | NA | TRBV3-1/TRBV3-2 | CASSRGRGTEAFF | TGTGCCAGCAGCCGTGGTAGAGGCACTGAAGCTTTCTTT
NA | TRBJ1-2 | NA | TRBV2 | CASTPTDFYGYTF | TGTGCCAGCACCCCGACAGATTTCTATGGCTACACCTTC
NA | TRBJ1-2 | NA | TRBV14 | CASSPQDLYGYTF | TGTGCCAGCAGCCCACAGGACCTCTATGGCTACACCTTC
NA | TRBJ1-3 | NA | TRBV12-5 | CASGLEQGIRSGNTIYF | TGTGCTAGTGGTTTGGAACAGGGTATACGCTCTGGAAACACCATATATTTT